These 18 T cell receptor beta chains were all obtained from the same sample, sequenced in a study of cytomegalovirus exposure and HLA in healthy donors. The PCR ran on 60 Vbeta and 13 Jbeta primers. Sequencing used immunoSEQ multiplex PCR; TCRdb keeps in-frame clones, though not all of them. The top ten hold 6% to 7.5% of the sample, which has roughly 120,000 clones, 8.5% to 9% seen once. The specimen was PBMCs. Every receptor here comes from a woman between 40 and 55 years old in good health and CMV-seropositive.

This rearrangement joins TRBV19 to TRBJ1-2; 8 nucleotides line up with TRBD1. CDR1 is LNHDA, CDR2 SQIVND, per germline (reference sequence). V lost 5 bases and J lost 2; bases outside the gene matches: 10. This CDR3 spans 16 amino acids. CDR3 nucleotides: TGTGCCAGTAGTCTCCACCGAGACAGGGGCAACTATGGCTACACCTTC. It yields the protein CASSLHRDRGNYGYTF.

This clone was counted between two and nine times. The chain links TRBV27 to TRBJ2-7; D is possibly TRBD2 (6 bases). This CDR3 is built from 13 residues. V was cut by 0 bases and J by 4 bases, with 7 bases left in between. From germline, CDR1 is MNHEY and CDR2 SMNVEV (reference sequence). CDR3 sequence: CASSLSGGYEQYF. The CDR3 DNA is TGTGCCAGCAGTTTATCAGGAGGGTACGAGCAGTACTTC.

This clone showed up just a few times. The chain couples TRBV19 to TRBJ1-5; 10 nucleotides agree with TRBD1. With 1 base clipped from V and 2 bases from J, the junction kept 11 bases outside the gene matches. The CDR3 consists of 19 residues. The V gene's germline CDR1 is LNHDA and CDR2 SQIVND (reference sequence). DNA for the CDR3: TGTGCCAGTAGTATAGCCCCTTGGACAGGGGGAAATCGCAATCAGCCCCAGCATTTT. Its translation: CASSIAPWTGGNRNQPQHF.

J is TRBJ1-2 and V is TRBV7-9, with 8 bases that match TRBD1. V lost 5 bases, J lost 4 bases, and 12 bases stayed unmatched. This CDR3 contains 16 residues. Germline values: CDR1 SEHNR, CDR2 FQNEAQ (reference sequence). The CDR3 coding sequence is TGTGCCAGCAGCACCGACAGGGGTCGGGTCGGCTATGGCTACACCTTC. Amino acid sequence: CASSTDRGRVGYGYTF.

Details on this clone: The junction does not match germline at one end; this may be a read error. V gene TRBV28 combines with J gene TRBJ2-7; the D gene is possibly TRBD1 (7 bases). CDR1 MDHEN and CDR2 SYDVKM come from the germline V gene. This CDR3 is built from 11 residues. CDR3 nucleotide sequence: TGTGCCAGCAGCAACCAGGGGGGCGCGGACTTC. Translation: CASSNQGGADF. Full variable domain (rest looked up from reference TRBV28 and TRBJ2-7): DVKVTQSSRYLVKRTGEKVFLECVQDMDHENMFWYRQDPGLGLRLIYFSYDVKMKEKGDIPEGYSVSREKKERFSLILESASTNQTSMYLCASSNQGGADFGPGTRLTVT.

This chain links TRBV6-5 with TRBJ2-5; TRBD1 matches at 11 bases. This CDR3 spans 15 amino acids. CDR1 and CDR2 from the germline V gene are MNHEY and SVGAGI. After removal of 7 bases from V and 5 bases from J, the junction contained 9 bases not matched to a gene. The DNA for the CDR3 is TGTGCCAGCAAGGACAGGGGGCAGATTCAGGAGACCCAGTACTTC. Protein: CASKDRGQIQETQYF.

This clone appeared a few times. The rearrangement uses TRBV2 and TRBJ2-2; 7 bases agree with TRBD1. Germline V gives CDR1 SNHLY, CDR2 FYNNEI. CDR3 length equals 14 residues. J gave up 6 bases and V 6 bases, and 7 bases lay outside the gene matches. The CDR3 nucleotides are TGTGCCAGCAGGGCACCGACAGGGCCCGGGGAGCTGTTTTTT. Encoded protein: CASRAPTGPGELFF.

The V call is TRBV29-1, the J call TRBJ1-1; TRBD1 matches 7 bases. The CDR3 contains 10 residues. V dropped 4 bases and J dropped 8; count of bases not matched to a gene: 1. Germline V gene lookup returns CDR1 SQVTM and CDR2 ANQGSEA. In nucleotides, the CDR3 is TGCAGCGTTGGGGACAGCGAAGCTTTCTTT. It yields the protein CSVGDSEAFF. Drawing the rest from reference TRBV29-1 and TRBJ1-1, the complete variable domain is SAVISQKPSRDICQRGTSLTIQCQVDSQVTMMFWYRQQPGQSLTLIATANQGSEATYESGFVIDKFPISRPNLTFSTLTVSNMSPEDSSIYLCSVGDSEAFFGQGTRLTVV.

This clone has just a few counts. The V and J genes are TRBV7-2 and TRBJ2-3; 7 positions match TRBD1. The germline V gene has CDR1 SGHTA and CDR2 FQGNSA. With V trimmed by 5 bases and J by 3 bases, 20 bases remained unmatched. This CDR3 region has 19 residues. This CDR3 is CASSKGQSTGPLGTDTQYF. CDR3 in DNA: TGTGCCAGCAGCAAGGGTCAATCGACAGGGCCGTTAGGAACAGATACGCAGTATTTT.

This sequence joins TRBV30 and TRBJ1-1, with no clear D. The CDR3 contains 13 residues. CDR1 is GTSNPN, CDR2 SVGIG, per germline (reference sequence). V was shortened by 1 base and J by 1 base, with 7 bases between the two germline ends. CDR3 nucleotide sequence: TGTGCCTGGAGTGCGAGCCCGAACACTGAAGCTTTCTTT. It is translated as CAWSASPNTEAFF.

This clone was seen only a few times. This chain joins TRBV5-6 and TRBJ1-2; 9 bases map to TRBD1. The junction had 7 bases not matched to a gene; V was cut back by 5 bases and J by 5 bases. Germline values: CDR1 SGHDT, CDR2 YYEEEE. The CDR3 runs 14 residues. CDR3 residues: CASRKQGARYGYTF. In nucleotides, the CDR3 is TGTGCCAGCAGGAAACAGGGGGCTCGGTATGGCTACACCTTC. Filled out from reference TRBV5-6 and TRBJ1-2, the complete variable domain reads DAGVTQSPTHLIKTRGQQVTLRCSPKSGHDTVSWYQQALGQGPQFIFQYYEEEERQRGNFPDRFSGHQFPNYSSELNVNALLLGDSALYLCASRKQGARYGYTFGSGTRLTVV.

This clone was seen a handful of times. The rearrangement joins TRBV5-5 to TRBJ2-2; TRBD1 aligns across 8 bases. Germline trimming cut 4 bases from V and 5 bases from J; bases unmatched to any gene: 4. The CDR3 extends over 14 amino acids. Germline-derived CDR1 and CDR2 are SGHKS and YYEKEE (reference sequence). The CDR3 is CASSHRTGTGELFF. CDR3 bases: TGTGCCAGCAGCCATAGGACAGGGACCGGGGAGCTGTTTTTT.

V usage is TRBV5-1 and J usage is TRBJ1-1; 7 bases agree with TRBD1. CDR3 length: 14 amino acids. V lost 0 bases, J lost 7 bases, and 6 bases stayed unmatched. The germline gives CDR1 SGHRS, CDR2 YFSETQ. CDR3 DNA: TGCGCCAGCAGCTTGGGACAGGGCCTTCGTGAAGCTTTCTTT. Its protein product is CASSLGQGLREAFF.

This clone was observed a handful of times. The chain couples TRBV6-4 to TRBJ2-3; D uncertain. The CDR3 extends over 13 amino acids. Germline CDR1 is MRHNA and CDR2 is SNTAGT. Trimming took 0 bases from V and 6 from J, leaving 7 bases between them. The CDR3 is CASSDSNGDTQYF. As DNA, the CDR3 is TGTGCCAGCAGTGACTCGAACGGGGATACGCAGTATTTT.

This clone was seen a handful of times. The CDR3, as DNA: TGCGCCAGCAGCCATGGACAGGGGAGGTTCGGAAACACCATATATTTT. It codes for CASSHGQGRFGNTIYF. The rearrangement uses TRBV5-1 and TRBJ1-3; TRBD1 aligns across 9 bases. CDR1 and CDR2 (germline): SGHRS, YFSETQ. CDR3 length: 16 amino acids. J gave up 4 bases and V 4 bases, and 9 bases lay outside the gene matches.

The rearrangement uses TRBV27 and TRBJ1-5; 7 nucleotides match TRBD1. Germline V lookup: CDR1 MNHEY, CDR2 SMNVEV (reference sequence). The ends lost 5 bases at V and 4 bases at J; junction bases unmatched: 11. CDR3 length equals 16 residues. This CDR3 is CASSPLYGTDNQPQHF. The CDR3 nucleotides read TGTGCCAGCAGTCCCCTATATGGGACAGATAATCAGCCCCAGCATTTT.

The table lists this clone with a few counts. This sequence joins TRBV15 and TRBJ1-2; TRBD1 matches at 8 bases. The germline V gene has CDR1 LNHNV and CDR2 YYDKDF (reference sequence). This CDR3 has 16 residues. J lost 3 bases, V lost 0 bases, and 6 bases had no gene match. Here the CDR3 reads CATSRENRGLDYGYTF. In nucleotides, the CDR3 is TGTGCCACCAGCAGAGAAAACAGGGGGTTAGACTATGGCTACACCTTC.

The chain uses TRBV5-8 and TRBJ1-5, with 8 nucleotides matching TRBD1. J gave up 5 bases and V 4 bases, and 8 bases lay outside the gene matches. Looked up from germline, CDR1 is SGHTS and CDR2 is YDEGEE. CDR3 size: 15 residues. CDR3 sequence reads: CASSPGQGGDQPQHF. In nucleotides, the CDR3 is TGTGCCAGCAGCCCCGGACAGGGAGGGGATCAGCCCCAGCATTTT.